The rows below give T cell receptor beta chains drawn from one sample of a study of T cells after yellow fever vaccination. TCRdb re-called the 5' RACE reads with MiXCR, one entry per CDR3 protein. The sample records approximately 550,000 distinct CDR3 sequences, approximately 13% being singletons. The sample consisted of PBMCs, taken on the day of the yellow fever booster vaccination. These receptors were taken from a young man who received the YFV17D yellow fever vaccine. Both conserved end residues are part of each CDR3. The size entry is marked missing in some rows and otherwise reads once, few, many or a size class.

J gene	CDR3 length	V gene	clone size	CDR3 protein
TRBJ1-4	13	TRBV29-1	-	CSVAGVTNEKLFF
TRBJ1-1	15	TRBV30	few	CAWKPQDRLNTEAFF
TRBJ2-4	15	TRBV5-6	few	CASNSGQGGISIQYF
TRBJ2-3	15	TRBV4-3	few	CASSQGVRGGDTQYF
TRBJ2-7	18	TRBV20-1	-	CSASGLTLIAGGSYEQYF
TRBJ1-1	13	TRBV30	-	CAWSVGDHTEAFF
TRBJ2-1	14	TRBV27	few	CASSLMDYYNEQFF
TRBJ2-5	17	TRBV4-3	-	CASSHTLQGAPQETQYF
TRBJ1-4	16	TRBV7-2	-	CASSLAVAGSNEKLFF
TRBJ2-1	16	TRBV2	-	CASSEAGAASVNEQFF
TRBJ1-5	15	TRBV12-3/TRBV12-4	-	CASRSQETFGQPQHF
TRBJ2-3	17	TRBV4-3	few	CASSKRGGPGGTDTQYF
TRBJ2-1	16	TRBV6-1	once	CASSLFGTSGMNEQFF
TRBJ2-3	14	TRBV7-2	few	CASSLGQGAWTQYF
TRBJ2-1	12	TRBV30	few	CAWDRGGNEQFF
TRBJ2-7	16	TRBV7-8	-	CASSTSGTSGGYEQYF
TRBJ2-1	15	TRBV10-3	-	CAISEVQMGNNEQFF
TRBJ2-5	11	TRBV20-1	-	CSAMGLETQYF
TRBJ2-3	14	TRBV5-1	-	CASSPGLKGDTQYF
TRBJ2-7	14	TRBV7-2	few	CASRRALMAYEQYF
TRBJ2-6	22	TRBV4-2	-	CASSQDDTGLAAHPSGANVLTF
TRBJ2-3	13	TRBV11-2	few	CASREREWDTQYF
TRBJ2-7	18	TRBV6-5	few	CASSSPQLLAGGSPEQYF
TRBJ2-1	15	TRBV19	-	CASSILAGAGNEQFF
TRBJ2-3	15	TRBV7-9	-	CASSLYVGAGDTQYF
TRBJ2-7	14	TRBV5-1	few	CASSSGTPGDEQYF
TRBJ2-7	14	TRBV4-1	few	CASSLLRLGYEQYF
TRBJ1-5	15	TRBV5-1	-	CASSLGGTSDQPQHF
TRBJ2-3	15	TRBV6-2/TRBV6-3	many	CASSPSGRASDTQYF
TRBJ2-3	15	TRBV12-3/TRBV12-4	-	CASSRGQGTRDTQYF
TRBJ1-4	15	TRBV6-5	few	CASSYGQGANEKLFF
TRBJ2-1	15	TRBV7-2	-	CASRPRGLEENEQFF
TRBJ2-3	15	TRBV12-3/TRBV12-4	-	CASRKGLAGGDTQYF
TRBJ2-3	16	TRBV5-1	few	CASSPRGLAGTDTQYF
TRBJ1-1	12	TRBV5-1	-	CASSQGQGEAFF
TRBJ2-1	15	TRBV20-1	-	CSAIFQLGAGNEQFF
TRBJ1-2	13	TRBV20-1	few	CSASDRATYGYTF
TRBJ2-1	17	TRBV27	-	CASTPLSGRSSYNEQFF
TRBJ2-1	15	TRBV29-1	few	CSVEGQGFSYNEQFF
TRBJ1-1	12	TRBV6-2/TRBV6-3	-	CASTHSGSEAFF
TRBJ2-6	16	TRBV10-3	-	CAIPADVRSGANVLTF
TRBJ2-3	16	TRBV6-1	few	CASSNVQRERGNTQYF
TRBJ1-2	19	TRBV5-1	-	CASSLGQEDVNTANYGYTF
TRBJ2-1	14	TRBV4-3	-	CASSQDSRHNEQFF
TRBJ2-3	17	TRBV7-8	-	CASSLARRGPRRDTQYF
TRBJ2-7	14	TRBV5-4	-	CASSLQSSRYEQYF
TRBJ2-7	16	TRBV30	few	CAWSGFGLASSYEQYF
TRBJ2-1	15	TRBV27	few	CASTPRNTGYNEQFF
TRBJ2-6	17	TRBV7-9	many	CASSPDLGFSGANVLTF
TRBJ2-1	11	TRBV20-1	few	CSARDINEQFF
TRBJ2-6	16	TRBV5-4	few	CASSYRADSGANVLTF
TRBJ2-4	14	TRBV29-1	few	CSVDAGGTKNIQYF
TRBJ1-2	12	TRBV20-1	few	CSASTGAGGYTF
TRBJ2-7	14	TRBV15	few	CATSRELAGNEQYF
TRBJ1-2	15	TRBV7-2	few	CASSFRQGGGDGYTF